This TCR beta chain was recorded in a study of cytomegalovirus exposure and HLA in healthy donors. About the study: A prior analysis found around 110 million unique TCR beta sequences from some 200 million T cells. Findings of the study overall: In an earlier analysis, productive rearrangement rates for most beta V segments clustered near 87% or 30%. Accurate HLA-A and HLA-B prediction from TCR beta sequences was reported for most subjects. With DRB1 most and HLA-C fewest, TCR association rates differed between HLA loci in a later analysis.

From germline, CDR1 is SGDLS and CDR2 YYNGEE. The CDR3 covers 15 residues. V lost 0 bases to trimming and J lost 0 bases, with 7 bases between them. This PCR relied on a set of 60 Vbeta primers and 13 Jbeta primers. The repertoire was sequenced with immunoSEQ multiplex PCR; TCRdb's copy has only in-frame clones and lacks some. In the table there are about 130,000 clones, around 74% of which are singletons. A word on this clone: The antigen remains undetermined. Other DNA sequences within the sample encode an identical CDR3.

This clonotype originated in a male donor in good health and CMV-seronegative. This sequence joins TRBV9 and TRBJ2-1; possibly TRBD1 for D (6 bases). Input material: PBMCs. CDR3 coding DNA: TGTGCCAGCAGCGTAGAGGGGGTCTCCTACAATGAGCAGTTCTTC. Encoded protein: CASSVEGVSYNEQFF.